These 14 T cell receptor beta chains originate from one sample sequenced in a study of long-term antiretroviral therapy in people with HIV. Researchers ran immunoSEQ v3.0 at survey level. The data were produced by immunoSEQ multiplex PCR, yet TCRdb's version contains in-frame clones alone and is incomplete. This table holds about 34,000 clones, 94% found once. The starting material was unsorted PBMCs, obtained just over 5 years after starting antiretroviral therapy. These receptors came from a woman in her fifties or sixties with HIV.

The V gene is TRBV6-6, the J gene TRBJ2-7; 12 nucleotides align to TRBD1. The CDR3 spans 16 residues. The germline V gene encodes CDR1 MNHNY and CDR2 SVGAGI (reference sequence). V dropped 5 bases and J dropped 0; count of bases not matched to a gene: 5. In DNA, the CDR3 is TGTGCCAGCAGTGGGACAGGGGGCAGGAGCTCCTACGAGCAGTACTTC. It translates to CASSGTGGRSSYEQYF.

J is TRBJ2-3 and V is TRBV7-8; 11 nucleotides agree with TRBD1. J gave up 11 bases and V 5 bases, and 12 bases lay outside the gene matches. The length of the CDR3 is 15 residues. Germline values: CDR1 SGHVS, CDR2 FQNEAQ. CDR3 sequence: CASSEWGQGGSEQYF. DNA of the CDR3: TGTGCCAGCAGCGAGTGGGGACAGGGGGGATCTGAGCAGTATTTT.

The V gene is TRBV5-4, the J gene TRBJ2-5; D may be TRBD1 (5 bases). The CDR3 is made up of 16 amino acids. V lost 4 bases and J 5 bases, leaving 21 bases between the germline ends. The germline V gene encodes CDR1 SGHNT and CDR2 YYREEE (reference sequence). In nucleotides, the CDR3 is TGTGCCAGCAGCCCTCAAACTTCGACAGCCTCGGAGACCCAGTACTTC. The encoded protein is CASSPQTSTASETQYF.

This clone has more than one count but fewer than ten. The chain combines TRBV15 with TRBJ2-6; TRBD2 is a possible D gene (6 bases). In germline, CDR1 is LNHNV, CDR2 YYDKDF (reference sequence). This CDR3 spans 16 amino acids. The ends were cut back, 0 bases at V and 10 bases at J, with 16 bases in the middle. For the CDR3, the DNA is TGTGCCACCAGCAGAGAGGGGGGTCGAGGGCTAAACGTCCTGACTTTC. Protein sequence: CATSREGGRGLNVLTF.

V and J are TRBV5-5 and TRBJ1-1; D is unresolved. Germline V gene lookup returns CDR1 SGHKS and CDR2 YYEKEE (reference sequence). The CDR3 contains 14 residues. With 1 base removed from V and 0 bases from J, the gap between germline ends came to 7 bases. This CDR3 reads CASSLQSLNTEAFF. The CDR3, as DNA: TGTGCCAGCAGCTTGCAATCTCTGAACACTGAAGCTTTCTTT.

The chain couples TRBV2 to TRBJ1-2; the D is unclear. CDR1 and CDR2 from the germline V gene are SNHLY and FYNNEI. The CDR3 runs 14 residues. The V end lost 1 base, the J end lost 8 bases, and 14 bases lay between the germline ends. The CDR3 bases are TGTGCCAGCAGTGAAGTAGTCGGTACGCGGGGCTACACCTTC. Its translation is CASSEVVGTRGYTF.

This clone showed up just once. The chain couples TRBV6-6 to TRBJ2-7; TRBD1 matches 8 bases. V shed 6 bases and J 3 bases; nucleotides not matched to a gene: 7. This CDR3 has 14 amino acids. Germline V gene data show CDR1 as MNHNY and CDR2 as SVGAGI (reference sequence). The CDR3 DNA sequence: TGTGCCAGCAGGACCGGGACAGGCCTCTACGAGCAGTACTTC. Translating gives CASRTGTGLYEQYF.

The chain is built from TRBV5-1 and TRBJ2-2, with 12 positions matching TRBD2. CDR3 length: 17 residues. V was pared by 7 bases and J by 1 base, with 8 bases of the junction left unmatched. The germline V gene encodes CDR1 SGHRS and CDR2 YFSETQ. In DNA form, the CDR3 reads TGCGCCAGCCGACCTCGACTAGCGGGGGTGAACACCGGGGAGCTGTTTTTT. Translated: CASRPRLAGVNTGELFF.

This chain links TRBV14 with TRBJ2-6, with D uncertain. V lost 4 bases to trimming and J lost 1 base, with 8 bases between them. The germline V gene has CDR1 SGHDN and CDR2 FVKESK. The CDR3 spans 15 residues. This chain's CDR3 is CASSPSVSGANVLTF. Here the CDR3 DNA reads TGTGCCAGCAGCCCTTCGGTATCTGGGGCCAACGTCCTGACTTTC.

This chain links TRBV5-1 with TRBJ2-7; 7 nucleotides align to TRBD1. The CDR3 length is 13 residues. Trimming removed 5 bases from V and 3 bases from J; junction bases left unmatched: 5. The germline V gene encodes CDR1 SGHRS and CDR2 YFSETQ. For the CDR3, the DNA is TGCGCCAGCAGGAGGGACAGAGACTACGAGCAGTACTTC. This translates into CASRRDRDYEQYF. Filled out from reference TRBV5-1 and TRBJ2-7, the complete variable domain reads KAGVTQTPRYLIKTRGQQVTLSCSPISGHRSVSWYQQTPGQGLQFLFEYFSETQRNKGNFPGRFSGRQFSNSRSEMNVSTLELGDSALYLCASRRDRDYEQYFGPGTRLTVT.

The V call is TRBV30, the J call TRBJ1-4; a weak D match, TRBD1 (6 bases). Germline CDR1 is GTSNPN and CDR2 is SVGIG (reference sequence). The CDR3 totals 13 residues. Trimming removed 0 bases at V and 8 bases at J, with 10 bases between. The CDR3 sequence is CAWSVQGKEKLFF. CDR3 DNA sequence: TGTGCCTGGAGTGTACAGGGTAAAGAAAAACTGTTTTTT.

This sequence joins TRBV10-3 and TRBJ1-4; D might be TRBD1 (5 bases). The CDR3 contains 13 residues. The ends were cut back, 4 bases at V and 6 bases at J, with 9 bases in the middle. Germline loops: CDR1 ENHRY, CDR2 SYGVKD. CDR3 protein: CAISAGQDEKLFF. The CDR3 nucleotides read TGTGCCATCAGTGCAGGGCAAGATGAAAAACTGTTTTTT.

The rearrangement links TRBV11-2 to TRBJ2-2; D is possibly TRBD2 (6 bases). V was clipped by 3 bases and J by 2 bases, with 13 bases between them. This CDR3 spans 16 amino acids. Germline CDR1 and CDR2: SGHAT and FQNNGV. The CDR3 spells CASSLQAGGNTGELFF. The CDR3 DNA reads as TGTGCCAGCAGCTTGCAAGCCGGGGGTAACACCGGGGAGCTGTTTTTT.

This sequence joins TRBV11-2 and TRBJ2-7; TRBD1 agrees at 8 bases. The V and J ends lost 5 bases and 6 bases, in that order; junction bases with no gene match: 6. Germline loops: CDR1 SGHAT, CDR2 FQNNGV. The CDR3 runs 13 residues. The CDR3, as DNA: TGTGCCAGCAGCACCGACAGGGGAGGCGAGCAGTACTTC. This gives the protein CASSTDRGGEQYF.